This entry describes one T cell receptor (beta chain). The CDR3 runs 15 residues. CDR1 and CDR2 from the germline V gene are MNHNS and SASEGT. Germline trimming cut 1 base from V and 9 bases from J; bases unmatched to any gene: 11. The sample belongs to a study of cytomegalovirus exposure and HLA in healthy donors. PCR was performed using 60 Vbeta and 13 Jbeta primers. Method: immunoSEQ multiplex PCR; TCRdb's copy keeps in-frame clones and lacks some. In total, the table holds approximately 40,000 clones. The source material was PBMCs. This clonotype originated in a human donor in good health. The chain uses TRBV6-1 and TRBJ1-1; TRBD1 matches at 7 bases. In DNA, the CDR3 is TGTGCCAGCAGTGAAGGAGGAGGGGGCGCGAGGAAAGCTTTCTTT. This sequence encodes CASSEGGGGARKAFF.